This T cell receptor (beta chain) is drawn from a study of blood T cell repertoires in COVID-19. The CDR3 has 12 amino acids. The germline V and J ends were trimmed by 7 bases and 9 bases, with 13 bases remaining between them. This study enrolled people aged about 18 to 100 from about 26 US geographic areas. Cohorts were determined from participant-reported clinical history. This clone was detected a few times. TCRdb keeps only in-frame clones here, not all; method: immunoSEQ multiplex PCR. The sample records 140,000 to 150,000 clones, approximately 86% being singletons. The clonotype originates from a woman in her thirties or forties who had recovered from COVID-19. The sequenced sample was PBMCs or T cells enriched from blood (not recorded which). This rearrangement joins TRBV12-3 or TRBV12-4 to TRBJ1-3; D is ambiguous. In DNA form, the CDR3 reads TGTGCCAGCACCGGGATTTTCGGCACCATATATTTT. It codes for CASTGIFGTIYF.